Listed below are T cell receptor beta chains from one sample, sequenced in a study of identical twins. TCRdb re-called the 5' RACE reads through MiXCR, storing one row per CDR3 protein. The data show fewer than 500,000 distinct CDR3 sequences, 20% to 30% seen once. The sample was also reused in another study, on T cells expressing NK-cell markers.

Sequenced material: CD4+ T cells sorted from blood. The receptor source for this set is a young woman in good health. Each CDR3 is given without its conserved first and last residue.

TRBV20-1	10	TRBJ2-5	SARQVQETQY
TRBV11-3	17	TRBJ2-7	ASSLGSNSGRYSSYEQY
TRBV10-2	11	TRBJ2-1	ASRPTGSNEQF
TRBV7-6	13	TRBJ2-7	ASSLDGGRAYEQY
TRBV11-2	11	TRBJ1-1	ASRHSPNTEAF
TRBV6-5	10	TRBJ2-1	ASSRTGLEQF
TRBV10-3	13	TRBJ1-6	AISGAVMGDSPLH
TRBV7-8	13	TRBJ2-3	ASSPQAIVSDTQY
TRBV2	12	TRBJ2-2	ASSQQTDTGELF
TRBV20-1	11	TRBJ2-3	SGGAVNTDTQY
TRBV3-1	12	TRBJ1-6	ASSRTDPDSPLH
TRBV3-1	9	TRBJ2-1	ASSQGVKQF
TRBV7-9	13	TRBJ2-2	ASSLGSRGTGELF
TRBV5-1	9	TRBJ2-1	ASSLYHEQF
TRBV20-1	10	TRBJ2-1	SAVWGSDEQF
TRBV12-3/TRBV12-4	9	TRBJ1-2	ASTYSGGYT
TRBV5-1	13	TRBJ1-5	ASRLDGISNQPQH
TRBV20-1	11	TRBJ2-3	SAIRGKEDTQY
TRBV7-9	13	TRBJ2-1	ASSLTAGGENEQF
TRBV5-1	11	TRBJ2-2	ASSFQATGELF
TRBV6-5	13	TRBJ2-1	ASSYDGSSYNEQF
TRBV29-1	12	TRBJ2-1	SVRGTSGSNEQF
TRBV11-2	12	TRBJ2-7	ASSFDPSRYEQY
TRBV5-8	14	TRBJ2-1	ASSSGTSASYNEQF
TRBV5-1	13	TRBJ2-7	ASSPGQVRSYEQY
TRBV6-6	11	TRBJ2-1	ASGSLAGLEQF
TRBV6-6	11	TRBJ1-2	ASSYINSYGYT
TRBV24-1	10	TRBJ2-1	ATSDYGNEQF
TRBV7-2	14	TRBJ2-2	ASSIVLYVNTGELF
TRBV7-7	12	TRBJ2-7	ASSPGAGSYEQY
TRBV3-1	12	TRBJ2-4	ASSPWDVLEGQH
TRBV5-5	11	TRBJ1-1	ASSLMGTAEAF
TRBV20-1	15	TRBJ1-2	SARDSTGHSLNYGYT
TRBV5-1	13	TRBJ2-7	ASSLSTGSSYEQY
TRBV11-1	16	TRBJ2-3	ASSSITRTGNQGDTQY
TRBV3-1	10	TRBJ1-1	ATSTGLTEAF
TRBV12-3/TRBV12-4	12	TRBJ1-2	ASSTGTSNYGYT
TRBV5-1	10	TRBJ1-2	ASSLEQRGYT
TRBV6-5	15	TRBJ2-4	ASSYTGPRAVNNIQY
TRBV12-3/TRBV12-4	9	TRBJ1-6	ASSHNSPLH
TRBV5-1	13	TRBJ2-3	ASSLQGAGTDTQY
TRBV12-3/TRBV12-4	11	TRBJ2-5	ASSLGGSETQY
TRBV6-2/TRBV6-3	13	TRBJ2-1	ASSMRSGGANEQF
TRBV20-1	12	TRBJ2-5	SAGRTSGEKTQY
TRBV10-3	11	TRBJ1-2	AIGRDTNYGYT
TRBV6-2/TRBV6-3	14	TRBJ2-1	ASSPFGGVSYNEQF
TRBV7-9	9	TRBJ1-1	ASSPQIEAF
TRBV7-6	11	TRBJ1-1	ASSSQSNTEAF
TRBV7-2	13	TRBJ1-1	ASSLPGTLGTEAF
TRBV7-2	12	TRBJ2-1	ASSPSGRAGEQF
TRBV12-3/TRBV12-4	11	TRBJ1-2	ASSLGRQYGYT